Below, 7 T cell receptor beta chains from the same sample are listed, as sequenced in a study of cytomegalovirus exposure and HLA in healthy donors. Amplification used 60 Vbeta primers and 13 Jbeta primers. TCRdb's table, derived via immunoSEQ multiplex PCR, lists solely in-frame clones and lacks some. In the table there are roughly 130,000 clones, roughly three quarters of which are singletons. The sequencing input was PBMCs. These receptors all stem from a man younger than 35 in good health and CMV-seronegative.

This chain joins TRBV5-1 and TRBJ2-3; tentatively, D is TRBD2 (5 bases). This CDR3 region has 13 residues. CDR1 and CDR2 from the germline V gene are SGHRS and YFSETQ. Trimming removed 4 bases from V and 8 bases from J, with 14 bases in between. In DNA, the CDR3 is TGCGCCAGCAGCCACAGACTAACTCCTACGCAGTATTTT. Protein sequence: CASSHRLTPTQYF.

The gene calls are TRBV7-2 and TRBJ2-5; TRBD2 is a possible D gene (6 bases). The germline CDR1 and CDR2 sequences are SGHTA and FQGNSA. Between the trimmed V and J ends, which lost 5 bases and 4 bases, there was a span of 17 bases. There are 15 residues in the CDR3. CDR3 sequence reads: CASSPQAGTSETQYF. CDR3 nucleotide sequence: TGTGCCAGCAGCCCGCAAGCCGGGACTTCAGAGACCCAGTACTTC.

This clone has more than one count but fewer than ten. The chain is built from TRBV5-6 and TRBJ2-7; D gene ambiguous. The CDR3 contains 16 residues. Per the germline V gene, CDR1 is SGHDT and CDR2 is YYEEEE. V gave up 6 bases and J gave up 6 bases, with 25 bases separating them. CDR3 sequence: CASNPSRRPPVSEQYF. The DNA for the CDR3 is TGTGCCAGCAATCCGTCCCGGCGGCCACCGGTTAGCGAGCAGTACTTC.

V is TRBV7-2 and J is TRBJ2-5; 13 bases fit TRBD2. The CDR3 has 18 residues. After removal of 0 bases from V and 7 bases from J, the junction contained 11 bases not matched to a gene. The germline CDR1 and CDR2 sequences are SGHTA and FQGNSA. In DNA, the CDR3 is TGTGCCAGCAGCTTAGCGGGACTAGCGGGATCCGCCCGAGGGACCCAGTACTTC. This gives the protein CASSLAGLAGSARGTQYF. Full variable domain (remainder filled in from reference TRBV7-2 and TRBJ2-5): GAGVSQSPSNKVTEKGKDVELRCDPISGHTALYWYRQSLGQGLEFLIYFQGNSAPDKSGLPSDRFSAERTGGSVSTLTIQRTQQEDSAVYLCASSLAGLAGSARGTQYFGPGTRLLVL.

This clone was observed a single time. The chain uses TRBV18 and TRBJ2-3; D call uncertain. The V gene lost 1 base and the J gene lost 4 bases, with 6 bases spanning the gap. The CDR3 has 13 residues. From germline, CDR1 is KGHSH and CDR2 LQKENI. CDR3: CASSPLRSDTQYF. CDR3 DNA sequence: TGTGCCAGCTCACCACTTAGATCAGATACGCAGTATTTT.

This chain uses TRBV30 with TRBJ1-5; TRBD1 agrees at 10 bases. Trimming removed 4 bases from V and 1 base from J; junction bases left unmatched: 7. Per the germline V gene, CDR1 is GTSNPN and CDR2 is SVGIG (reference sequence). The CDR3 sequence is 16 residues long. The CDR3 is CAWKNGQGESNQPQHF. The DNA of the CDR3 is TGTGCCTGGAAGAACGGACAGGGGGAAAGCAATCAGCCCCAGCATTTT.

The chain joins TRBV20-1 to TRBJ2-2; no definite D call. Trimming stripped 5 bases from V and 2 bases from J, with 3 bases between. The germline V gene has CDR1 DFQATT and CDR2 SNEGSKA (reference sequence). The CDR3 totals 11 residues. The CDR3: CSAYNTGELFF. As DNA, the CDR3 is TGCAGTGCTTATAACACCGGGGAGCTGTTTTTT.